Each of the 27 T cell receptor beta chains below was sequenced from the same sample in a study of T cells in Graves' hyperthyroidism and ophthalmopathy. TCR beta CDR3 regions were amplified from RNA transcripts. During a first-round RT-PCR of the TCR CDR3, the HTBI primer set was used. In TCRdb, the multiplex PCR reads were re-called with MiXCR into one record per CDR3 protein. The sample shows roughly 420,000 distinct CDR3 sequences, approximately 14% of them seen only once. The specimen sequenced was blood. These TCRs come from a woman under 30 with Graves' hyperthyroidism.

This clonotype has a count of ten or more. The V and J genes are TRBV12-3 or TRBV12-4 and TRBJ1-1, with 9 bases aligning to TRBD1. The V and J ends lost 5 bases and 5 bases, in that order; junction bases with no gene match: 6. The CDR3 is made up of 14 amino acids. The CDR3 nucleotides are TGTGCCAGCAGTCCGACAGGGGGGGGGACTGAAGCTTTCTTT. Translation: CASSPTGGGTEAFF.

This chain uses TRBV4-1 with TRBJ2-5; tentatively, D is TRBD2 (7 bases). V gave up 5 bases and J gave up 5 bases, with 18 bases separating them. The CDR3 is 15 residues long. Germline V CDR1 and CDR2: MGHRA, YSYEKL. CDR3 protein: CASSDNYREGETQYF. CDR3 coding DNA: TGCGCCAGCAGCGACAACTACAGGGAGGGGGAGACCCAGTACTTC.

V and J are TRBV19 and TRBJ2-7, with 10 nucleotides matching TRBD1. CDR1 and CDR2 from the germline V gene are LNHDA and SQIVND (reference sequence). The CDR3 covers 15 residues. V trimming: 6 bases; J trimming: 4 bases; junction bases outside the gene matches: 9. DNA of the CDR3: TGTGCCAGTAGACGCCGGACAGGGGGAGGGTACGAGCAGTACTTC. It encodes CASRRRTGGGYEQYF.

This clonotype showed up many times. The chain is built from TRBV29-1 and TRBJ2-3; D remains unclear. The CDR3 totals 14 residues. V was clipped by 0 bases and J by 0 bases, with 7 bases between them. Germline V gene sequence: CDR1 SQVTM, CDR2 ANQGSEA. The CDR3 bases are TGCAGCGTTGAAGAGTTTAGTAGCACAGATACGCAGTATTTT. It yields the protein CSVEEFSSTDTQYF.

This clonotype was recorded at least ten times. This chain links TRBV11-2 with TRBJ2-7; 11 nucleotides align to TRBD1. Germline V gives CDR1 SGHAT, CDR2 FQNNGV. The CDR3 is made up of 15 amino acids. The V gene end was trimmed by 4 bases and the J gene end by 4 bases; junction bases not matched to a gene: 6. The CDR3 reads CASSSRDRGGYEQYF. The CDR3 bases are TGTGCCAGCAGCTCCCGGGACAGGGGGGGGTACGAGCAGTACTTC.

The J gene is TRBJ1-4, the V gene TRBV9; D is unresolved. The V end lost 3 bases, the J end lost 5 bases, and 11 bases lay between the germline ends. The V gene's germline CDR1 is SGDLS and CDR2 YYNGEE. The length of the CDR3 is 14 residues. In DNA form, the CDR3 reads TGTGCCAGCAGCGGTGACCTAAGGAATGAAAAACTGTTTTTT. This gives the protein CASSGDLRNEKLFF.

This clonotype was picked up many times. The chain recombines TRBV9 with TRBJ2-1, with 11 bases identical to TRBD2. With 2 bases clipped from V and 6 bases from J, the junction kept 7 bases outside the gene matches. This CDR3 has 16 amino acids. Germline assignment: CDR1 SGDLS and CDR2 YYNGEE. Here the CDR3 DNA reads TGTGCCAGCAGCGTCTTGACTAGCGGGACCGGCAATGAGCAGTTCTTC. Translated: CASSVLTSGTGNEQFF.

This clonotype was found a few times. The chain's CDR3 is CASNSGSVGNEQFF. The CDR3 DNA follows: TGCGCCAGCAATAGCGGGAGTGTAGGCAATGAGCAGTTCTTC. This chain joins TRBV5-1 and TRBJ2-1; 9 bases are shared with TRBD2. CDR3 length equals 14 residues. Germline CDR1 reads SGHRS; CDR2 reads YFSETQ. Trimming cost V 6 bases and J 6 bases; bases outside gene matches: 7. Looking up the rest from reference TRBV5-1 and TRBJ2-1 gives the full variable domain: KAGVTQTPRYLIKTRGQQVTLSCSPISGHRSVSWYQQTPGQGLQFLFEYFSETQRNKGNFPGRFSGRQFSNSRSEMNVSTLELGDSALYLCASNSGSVGNEQFFGPGTRLTVL.

This clonotype was counted many times. The CDR3 DNA sequence: TGTGCCAGCAGCGGCTTCAGGGGCCCAGGTGGCTACACCTTC. This codes for CASSGFRGPGGYTF. The rearrangement links TRBV3-1 to TRBJ1-2; a weak D match, TRBD1 (6 bases). The CDR3 runs 14 residues. Trimming removed 5 bases from V and 7 bases from J, with 17 bases in between. CDR1 is LGHDT, CDR2 YNNKEL, per germline (reference sequence).

A note on this clonotype: The DNA is omitted, as the CDR3 cannot be located on it reliably, and the CDR3 follows TCRdb's listing. The chain joins TRBV7-6 to TRBJ2-7; the D call TRBD1 from the table was never checked on the DNA. The CDR3 spans 19 residues, counting both ends. Germline values: CDR1 SGHVS, CDR2 FNYEAQ. The CDR3 reads CASSFYICSADRGLGEQYF.

This clonotype was picked up a small number of times. The chain recombines TRBV20-1 with TRBJ1-4; possibly TRBD1 for D (6 bases). In germline, CDR1 is DFQATT, CDR2 SNEGSKA (reference sequence). The CDR3 runs to 13 residues. The V end lost 4 bases, the J end lost 8 bases, and 14 bases lay between the germline ends. The CDR3 reads CSATGEAGEKLFF. For the CDR3, the DNA is TGCAGTGCTACAGGGGAGGCGGGAGAAAAACTGTTTTTT.

This clonotype was detected ten times or more. V and J are TRBV3-1 and TRBJ2-3; D possibly corresponds to TRBD2 (6 bases). Per the germline V gene, CDR1 is LGHDT and CDR2 is YNNKEL (reference sequence). CDR3 size: 15 residues. The V end lost 5 bases, the J end lost 2 bases, and 14 bases lay between the germline ends. The CDR3 here is CASSFSGSYTDTQYF. The CDR3 nucleotides are TGTGCCAGCAGCTTTAGCGGTTCCTACACAGATACGCAGTATTTT.

This clonotype was seen only a few times. This chain links TRBV6-2 or TRBV6-3 with TRBJ1-2, with a weak D call TRBD1 (6 bases). The CDR3 is made up of 11 amino acids. Deletions cut 10 bases from V and 2 bases from J, with 8 bases between. CDR1 is MNHEY and CDR2 is SVGEGT in the germline V gene. CDR3 residues: CATQGNYGYTF. The CDR3 DNA reads as TGTGCCACCCAGGGGAACTATGGCTACACCTTC.

At least ten counts were recorded for this clonotype. The genes are TRBV7-9 and TRBJ2-1, with TRBD2 identical over 9 bases. The CDR3 has 15 amino acids. V lost 4 bases, J lost 15 bases, and 16 bases stayed unmatched. Germline assignment: CDR1 SEHNR and CDR2 FQNEAQ (reference sequence). This chain's CDR3 is CASSSIGTSKPPAFF. CDR3 sequence (DNA): TGTGCCAGCAGCTCGATCGGGACTAGCAAGCCCCCCGCGTTCTTC.

This clonotype was picked up many times. V and J are TRBV20-1 and TRBJ2-2; 10 nucleotides line up with TRBD2. Germline loops: CDR1 DFQATT, CDR2 SNEGSKA (reference sequence). The trim removed 5 bases at V and 6 bases at J, leaving 9 bases unmatched. This CDR3 spans 15 amino acids. CDR3: CSARLAGVGSGELFF. In nucleotides, the CDR3 is TGCAGTGCTCGTCTAGCGGGAGTAGGCTCCGGGGAGCTGTTTTTT.

In this sample, this clonotype turned up many times. The chain carries TRBV10-3 and TRBJ2-1; 11 bases map to TRBD2. Germline loops: CDR1 ENHRY, CDR2 SYGVKD. The CDR3 loop spans 14 amino acids. V trimming: 3 bases; J trimming: 6 bases; junction bases outside the gene matches: 1. CDR3 protein: CAISDLAGGNEQFF. In DNA, the CDR3 is TGTGCCATCAGTGATCTAGCGGGAGGCAATGAGCAGTTCTTC.

J is TRBJ2-7 and V is TRBV2; 13 bases map to TRBD2. The CDR3 runs to 18 residues. Trimming took 9 bases from V and 4 from J; bases not matched to a gene: 18. Germline V gene sequence: CDR1 SNHLY, CDR2 FYNNEI. The CDR3 DNA reads TGTGCCAGTAGTATAGTCTCATCACTAGCGGGAGGGTTTTACGAGCAGTACTTC. It encodes CASSIVSSLAGGFYEQYF.

This clonotype has at least ten counts. This sequence joins TRBV7-2 and TRBJ1-1; D may be TRBD1 (5 bases). The length of the CDR3 is 16 residues. Germline V gene data show CDR1 as SGHTA and CDR2 as FQGNSA. V was clipped by 1 base and J by 1 base, with 13 bases between them. CDR3 bases: TGTGCCAGCAGCTTAGTTACTGGGCAGGGGAACACTGAAGCTTTCTTT. Encoded protein: CASSLVTGQGNTEAFF. Combining the CDR3 with reference TRBV7-2 and TRBJ1-1 gives the whole variable domain GAGVSQSPSNKVTEKGKDVELRCDPISGHTALYWYRQSLGQGLEFLIYFQGNSAPDKSGLPSDRFSAERTGGSVSTLTIQRTQQEDSAVYLCASSLVTGQGNTEAFFGQGTRLTVV.

This clonotype has more than one count but fewer than ten. The rearrangement joins TRBV5-1 to TRBJ2-7; 8 nucleotides match TRBD1. Per germline, CDR1 SGHRS and CDR2 YFSETQ. CDR3 length: 13 amino acids. Unmatched junction bases numbered 8, after V lost 7 bases and J lost 5 bases. CDR3 nucleotide sequence: TGCGCCAGCGGGACAGGAAAACTCCACGAGCAGTACTTC. Translation gives CASGTGKLHEQYF. The variable domain in full, with the rest retrieved from reference TRBV5-1 and TRBJ2-7, is KAGVTQTPRYLIKTRGQQVTLSCSPISGHRSVSWYQQTPGQGLQFLFEYFSETQRNKGNFPGRFSGRQFSNSRSEMNVSTLELGDSALYLCASGTGKLHEQYFGPGTRLTVT.

This clonotype was seen repeatedly, ten times or more. This sequence joins TRBV12-3 or TRBV12-4 and TRBJ1-1; D ambiguous. Trimming pared 5 bases from V and 2 bases from J, leaving 18 bases between. The CDR3 loop spans 16 amino acids. CDR3 DNA: TGTGCCAGCAGTATCGGCGGAATGTTGGGCAACACTGAAGCTTTCTTT. It specifies CASSIGGMLGNTEAFF.

V gene TRBV6-1 combines with J gene TRBJ1-2; possible D gene TRBD1, 5 bases. The length of the CDR3 is 15 residues. Between the trimmed V and J ends, which lost 5 bases and 8 bases, there was a span of 21 bases. Germline assignment: CDR1 MNHNS and CDR2 SASEGT. This chain's CDR3 is CASSYQAGSQEGYTF. For the CDR3, the DNA is TGTGCCAGCAGTTATCAGGCCGGATCACAGGAAGGCTACACCTTC.

The V gene is TRBV6-2 or TRBV6-3, the J gene TRBJ2-7; 9 positions agree with TRBD1. Germline V lookup: CDR1 MNHEY, CDR2 SVGEGT. This CDR3 has 13 residues. Losses at the gene ends were 6 bases for V and 7 bases for J; bases not matched to a gene: 7. This chain's CDR3 is CASRRDREEEQYF. CDR3 nucleotides: TGTGCCAGCAGGAGGGACAGGGAAGAAGAGCAGTACTTC.

This clonotype was picked up a small number of times. The chain combines TRBV7-9 with TRBJ1-6; D remains unclear. Germline assignment: CDR1 SEHNR and CDR2 FQNEAQ (reference sequence). The CDR3 extends over 13 amino acids. V was shortened by 5 bases and J by 8 bases, with 10 bases between the two germline ends. DNA of the CDR3: TGTGCCAGCAGCACCCGAAGGGATTCACCCCTCCACTTT. Translated: CASSTRRDSPLHF. The full variable domain, in which reference TRBV7-9 and TRBJ1-6 provide the parts outside the CDR3, is DTGVSQNPRHKITKRGQNVTFRCDPISEHNRLYWYRQTLGQGPEFLTYFQNEAQLEKSRLLSDRFSAERPKGSFSTLEIQRTEQGDSAMYLCASSTRRDSPLHFGNGTRLTVT.

This clonotype has only a few counts. The genes are TRBV24-1 and TRBJ2-7, with TRBD2 identical over 7 bases. In germline, CDR1 is KGHDR, CDR2 SFDVKD. The CDR3 spans 15 residues. V shed 2 bases, J shed 3 bases, and the junction held 6 bases outside the gene matches. The CDR3 DNA reads TGTGCCACCAGTGATTCTCTAGCGGAGATCTACGAGCAGTACTTC. This codes for CATSDSLAEIYEQYF.

In this sample, this clonotype turned up many times. The chain carries TRBV6-2 or TRBV6-3 and TRBJ2-7; a possible D gene is TRBD2 (6 bases). CDR1 MNHEY and CDR2 SVGEGT come from the germline V gene. The germline V and J ends were trimmed by 10 bases and 0 bases, with 16 bases remaining between them. The CDR3 sequence is 14 residues long. CDR3 nucleotides: TGTGCCACAGCGGGCATAGCAGGCTCCTACGAGCAGTACTTC. This translates into CATAGIAGSYEQYF.

There are many counts of this clonotype. The rearrangement links TRBV12-5 to TRBJ1-1; tentative D call: TRBD1 (5 bases). Trimming pared 5 bases from V and 4 bases from J, leaving 8 bases between. CDR3 length equals 12 residues. Germline V gives CDR1 LGHNT, CDR2 FRNRAP. The CDR3: CASGLGGTEAFF. The CDR3 nucleotides are TGTGCTAGTGGTCTGGGGGGCACTGAAGCTTTCTTT.

In this sample, this clonotype turned up a few times. The rearrangement uses TRBV7-8 and TRBJ2-7; D possibly corresponds to TRBD2 (6 bases). The CDR3 consists of 16 residues. Trimming stripped 5 bases from V and 3 bases from J, with 20 bases between. CDR1 is SGHVS and CDR2 is FQNEAQ in the germline V gene. The CDR3 nucleotides read TGTGCCAGCAGCCCTAGGATCCGTAGCGGTCGCTACGAGCAGTACTTC. This translates into CASSPRIRSGRYEQYF.